The rows below give T cell receptor beta chains drawn from one sample of a study of PD-1 blockade in mismatch repair-deficient tumors. Some clones are missing from TCRdb's copy, which holds only in-frame ones; the method was immunoSEQ multiplex PCR. The table shows 40,000 to 65,000 clones, with roughly 80% occurring only once. This material consisted of peripheral blood, taken approximately 18 weeks after starting pembrolizumab. The receptors shown here come from an adult with mismatch repair-deficient cancer. The CDR3 runs from the conserved cysteine through the conserved F or W. Fields, in order: D gene, V gene, clone size, J gene, CDR3 protein, CDR3 DNA. The D gene is left open where the match is weak. Where a row states a size, it is once, few, many or the class of an expanded clone; other rows omit it.

D gene: -
V gene: TRBV27
clone size: -
J gene: TRBJ2-3
CDR3 protein: CASSLRVRSAGDTQYF
CDR3 DNA: TGTGCCAGCAGTTTAAGGGTTCGATCAGCGGGAGATACGCAGTATTTT

D gene: -
V gene: TRBV5-1
clone size: -
J gene: TRBJ1-1
CDR3 protein: CASSLRLNTEAFF
CDR3 DNA: TGCGCCAGCAGCTTACGACTAAACACTGAAGCTTTCTTT

D gene: -
V gene: TRBV19
clone size: -
J gene: TRBJ1-2
CDR3 protein: CASSEAHGAYGYTF
CDR3 DNA: TGTGCCAGTAGTGAGGCCCACGGGGCCTATGGCTACACCTTC

D gene: -
V gene: TRBV20-1
clone size: -
J gene: TRBJ1-4
CDR3 protein: CSAEDNEKLFF
CDR3 DNA: TGCAGTGCGGAGGATAATGAAAAACTGTTTTTT

D gene: TRBD1
V gene: TRBV25-1
clone size: -
J gene: TRBJ2-7
CDR3 protein: CASSDRDRGRIYEQYF
CDR3 DNA: TGTGCCAGCAGTGACCGCGACAGGGGGCGAATCTACGAGCAGTACTTC

D gene: TRBD1
V gene: TRBV7-6
clone size: -
J gene: TRBJ2-2
CDR3 protein: CASSPRDRDTGELFF
CDR3 DNA: TGTGCCAGCAGCCCCCGGGACAGGGATACCGGGGAGCTGTTTTTT

D gene: TRBD2
V gene: TRBV29-1
clone size: -
J gene: TRBJ2-3
CDR3 protein: CSVDGTSGSYRDTQYF
CDR3 DNA: TGCAGCGTTGACGGGACTAGCGGGAGTTATAGAGATACGCAGTATTTT

D gene: -
V gene: TRBV7-6
clone size: -
J gene: TRBJ2-2
CDR3 protein: CASSLATGELFF
CDR3 DNA: TGTGCCAGCAGCTTAGCCACCGGGGAGCTGTTTTTT

D gene: TRBD1
V gene: TRBV5-1
clone size: -
J gene: TRBJ1-4
CDR3 protein: CASSPGQGSKANEKLFF
CDR3 DNA: TGCGCCAGCAGCCCGGGACAGGGCTCCAAGGCTAATGAAAAACTGTTTTTT

D gene: -
V gene: TRBV11-3
clone size: -
J gene: TRBJ1-3
CDR3 protein: CASSLPGGNTIYF
CDR3 DNA: TGTGCCAGCAGCTTACCAGGGGGAAACACCATATATTTT

D gene: -
V gene: TRBV20-1
clone size: -
J gene: TRBJ2-1
CDR3 protein: CSARVLHEQFF
CDR3 DNA: TGCAGTGCTAGAGTTCTCCATGAGCAGTTCTTC

D gene: -
V gene: TRBV2
clone size: once
J gene: TRBJ2-1
CDR3 protein: CASSRLEYNEQFF
CDR3 DNA: TGTGCCAGCAGTAGACTAGAGTACAATGAGCAGTTCTTC

D gene: TRBD2
V gene: TRBV30
clone size: -
J gene: TRBJ2-1
CDR3 protein: CAWGKASGGYNEQFF
CDR3 DNA: TGTGCCTGGGGTAAGGCTAGCGGAGGCTACAATGAGCAGTTCTTC

D gene: -
V gene: TRBV6-5
clone size: -
J gene: TRBJ1-2
CDR3 protein: CASSYSQLRGYTF
CDR3 DNA: TGTGCCAGCAGTTACTCCCAGTTGAGGGGCTACACCTTC

D gene: TRBD2
V gene: TRBV2
clone size: -
J gene: TRBJ2-1
CDR3 protein: CASNPRTSGRFSYNEQFF
CDR3 DNA: TGTGCCAGCAATCCTCGGACTAGCGGGAGATTCTCCTACAATGAGCAGTTCTTC

D gene: TRBD1
V gene: TRBV11-2
clone size: few
J gene: TRBJ2-7
CDR3 protein: CASSMTGTGPYEQYF
CDR3 DNA: TGTGCCAGCAGCATGACCGGGACAGGGCCGTACGAGCAGTACTTC

D gene: -
V gene: TRBV19
clone size: -
J gene: TRBJ2-7
CDR3 protein: CASSKDNSRFYEQYF
CDR3 DNA: TGTGCCAGTAGTAAAGACAATTCCAGGTTCTACGAGCAGTACTTC

D gene: -
V gene: TRBV29-1
clone size: -
J gene: TRBJ1-2
CDR3 protein: CSVDAAGAYGYTF
CDR3 DNA: TGCAGCGTTGACGCGGCAGGGGCCTATGGCTACACCTTC

D gene: TRBD1
V gene: TRBV27
clone size: -
J gene: TRBJ1-2
CDR3 protein: CASSLRQGLYGYTF
CDR3 DNA: TGTGCCAGCAGTCTGCGACAGGGACTCTATGGCTACACCTTC

D gene: TRBD2
V gene: TRBV10-3
clone size: -
J gene: TRBJ2-3
CDR3 protein: CAIRATSGGTDTQYF
CDR3 DNA: TGTGCCATCAGGGCGACTAGCGGGGGCACAGATACGCAGTATTTT

D gene: TRBD2
V gene: TRBV5-6
clone size: -
J gene: TRBJ2-7
CDR3 protein: CASSMGLAANPYEQYF
CDR3 DNA: TGTGCCAGCAGCATGGGACTAGCGGCTAATCCCTACGAGCAGTACTTC

D gene: TRBD2
V gene: TRBV6-1
clone size: -
J gene: TRBJ2-3
CDR3 protein: CASSDQRGGLDTQYF
CDR3 DNA: TGTGCCAGCAGTGACCAGCGGGGGGGGTTGGATACGCAGTATTTT

D gene: -
V gene: TRBV23-1
clone size: -
J gene: TRBJ1-3
CDR3 protein: CASSHISGNTIYF
CDR3 DNA: TGCGCCAGCAGCCACATCTCTGGAAACACCATATATTTT

D gene: TRBD2
V gene: TRBV7-9
clone size: -
J gene: TRBJ2-1
CDR3 protein: CASSSPLAGGVLGNEQFF
CDR3 DNA: TGTGCCAGCAGCTCCCCTCTAGCGGGAGGGGTCTTAGGGAATGAGCAGTTCTTC

D gene: TRBD2
V gene: TRBV11-3
clone size: -
J gene: TRBJ2-1
CDR3 protein: CASSLDWTSGNFNEQFF
CDR3 DNA: TGTGCCAGCAGCTTAGATTGGACTAGCGGGAACTTCAATGAGCAGTTCTTC

D gene: TRBD1
V gene: TRBV7-9
clone size: -
J gene: TRBJ2-7
CDR3 protein: CASSKTQGALGYEQYF
CDR3 DNA: TGTGCCAGCAGCAAAACCCAGGGGGCGCTTGGATACGAGCAGTACTTC

D gene: -
V gene: TRBV6-1
clone size: -
J gene: TRBJ1-5
CDR3 protein: CASMGDKNQPQHF
CDR3 DNA: TGTGCCAGCATGGGGGACAAAAATCAGCCCCAGCATTTT

D gene: -
V gene: TRBV7-2
clone size: once
J gene: TRBJ1-1
CDR3 protein: CASNRGQLNTEAFF
CDR3 DNA: TGTGCCAGCAACCGAGGACAGCTGAACACTGAAGCTTTCTTT

D gene: -
V gene: TRBV5-6
clone size: -
J gene: TRBJ2-6
CDR3 protein: CASKKRSGANVLTF
CDR3 DNA: TGTGCCAGCAAAAAGCGGTCTGGGGCCAACGTCCTGACTTTC

D gene: -
V gene: TRBV9
clone size: -
J gene: TRBJ2-3
CDR3 protein: CASNGRLFTDTQYF
CDR3 DNA: TGTGCCAGCAACGGGCGGCTCTTCACAGATACGCAGTATTTT

D gene: -
V gene: TRBV6-6
clone size: -
J gene: TRBJ2-1
CDR3 protein: CASSYPAGQDEQFF
CDR3 DNA: TGTGCCAGCAGTTATCCAGCGGGACAGGATGAGCAGTTCTTC

D gene: -
V gene: TRBV7-6
clone size: -
J gene: TRBJ2-6
CDR3 protein: CASSGRGTLSGANVLTF
CDR3 DNA: TGTGCCAGCAGCGGCCGCGGCACCCTCTCTGGGGCCAACGTCCTGACTTTC

D gene: TRBD2
V gene: TRBV7-2
clone size: -
J gene: TRBJ2-7
CDR3 protein: CASSWKGGTSGRAYEQYF
CDR3 DNA: TGTGCCAGCAGCTGGAAGGGGGGGACTAGCGGGAGAGCCTACGAGCAGTACTTC

D gene: TRBD2
V gene: TRBV2
clone size: once
J gene: TRBJ2-1
CDR3 protein: CASSESAGGFYNEQFF
CDR3 DNA: TGTGCCAGCAGTGAATCAGCGGGAGGCTTCTACAATGAGCAGTTCTTC

D gene: -
V gene: TRBV6-1
clone size: few
J gene: TRBJ2-7
CDR3 protein: CATRLGLLTSDQYF
CDR3 DNA: TGTGCCACCCGGCTGGGACTTCTGACCAGCGATCAGTACTTC

D gene: TRBD2
V gene: TRBV15
clone size: -
J gene: TRBJ2-5
CDR3 protein: CATSGTSGPYFQYF
CDR3 DNA: TGTGCCACCAGCGGGACTAGCGGGCCGTATTTCCAGTACTTC

D gene: -
V gene: TRBV6-1
clone size: -
J gene: TRBJ2-1
CDR3 protein: CASRRTGYNEQFF
CDR3 DNA: TGTGCCAGCAGACGGACTGGTTACAATGAGCAGTTCTTC

D gene: -
V gene: TRBV4-3
clone size: -
J gene: TRBJ2-1
CDR3 protein: CASSLGGEQFF
CDR3 DNA: TGCGCCAGCAGCCTAGGAGGGGAGCAGTTCTTC

D gene: -
V gene: TRBV6-1
clone size: -
J gene: TRBJ1-5
CDR3 protein: CASRDSNQPQHF
CDR3 DNA: TGTGCCAGCAGGGATAGCAATCAGCCCCAGCATTTT

D gene: -
V gene: TRBV13
clone size: -
J gene: TRBJ1-3
CDR3 protein: CASSLKTTGNTIYF
CDR3 DNA: TGTGCCAGCAGCTTAAAAACAACTGGAAACACCATATATTTT

D gene: TRBD2
V gene: TRBV4-3
clone size: -
J gene: TRBJ2-3
CDR3 protein: CASSQDSSGITDTQYF
CDR3 DNA: TGCGCCAGCAGCCAAGACTCCAGCGGGATAACAGATACGCAGTATTTT

D gene: TRBD1
V gene: TRBV25-1
clone size: once
J gene: TRBJ1-1
CDR3 protein: CASSEAGGLTEAFF
CDR3 DNA: TGTGCCAGCAGTGAAGCAGGGGGCTTGACTGAAGCTTTCTTT

D gene: TRBD2
V gene: TRBV7-8
clone size: -
J gene: TRBJ2-7
CDR3 protein: CASSSRDYSSYEQYF
CDR3 DNA: TGTGCCAGCAGCTCGAGGGACTACTCCTCCTACGAGCAGTACTTC

D gene: -
V gene: TRBV28
clone size: -
J gene: TRBJ1-5
CDR3 protein: CASSPTTGYNQPQHF
CDR3 DNA: TGTGCCAGCAGTCCAACTACAGGTTACAATCAGCCCCAGCATTTT

D gene: TRBD2
V gene: TRBV19
clone size: -
J gene: TRBJ2-5
CDR3 protein: CASAPFKGREETQYF
CDR3 DNA: TGTGCCAGTGCTCCTTTCAAGGGGAGGGAGGAGACCCAGTACTTC

D gene: TRBD1
V gene: TRBV18
clone size: -
J gene: TRBJ2-7
CDR3 protein: CASSSQGALREQYF
CDR3 DNA: TGTGCCAGCTCATCACAGGGGGCGTTACGCGAGCAGTACTTC

D gene: TRBD2
V gene: TRBV6-5
clone size: -
J gene: TRBJ2-2
CDR3 protein: CASSYAGGRNTGELFF
CDR3 DNA: TGTGCCAGCAGTTACGCGGGAGGGCGGAACACCGGGGAGCTGTTTTTT

D gene: -
V gene: TRBV29-1
clone size: once
J gene: TRBJ2-7
CDR3 protein: CSVLGESGSNEQYF
CDR3 DNA: TGCAGCGTTTTAGGGGAGTCGGGGTCGAACGAGCAGTACTTC

D gene: TRBD2
V gene: TRBV27
clone size: -
J gene: TRBJ2-3
CDR3 protein: CASRRTSGQFRADTQYF
CDR3 DNA: TGTGCCAGCAGAAGGACTAGCGGCCAATTCCGAGCAGATACGCAGTATTTT

D gene: -
V gene: TRBV9
clone size: -
J gene: TRBJ2-7
CDR3 protein: CASSVADAQSYEQYF
CDR3 DNA: TGTGCCAGCAGCGTAGCGGACGCCCAAAGCTACGAGCAGTACTTC

D gene: -
V gene: TRBV5-4
clone size: once
J gene: TRBJ2-6
CDR3 protein: CASSLKTNSGANVLTF
CDR3 DNA: TGTGCCAGCAGCTTGAAAACGAACTCTGGGGCCAACGTCCTGACTTTC

D gene: -
V gene: TRBV11-2
clone size: -
J gene: TRBJ1-4
CDR3 protein: CASSNQTVPNEKLFF
CDR3 DNA: TGTGCCAGCAGCAACCAGACAGTACCTAATGAAAAACTGTTTTTT

D gene: -
V gene: TRBV5-4
clone size: -
J gene: TRBJ2-5
CDR3 protein: CASSRRQVETQYF
CDR3 DNA: TGTGCCAGCAGCCGCAGACAGGTTGAGACCCAGTACTTC

D gene: TRBD2
V gene: TRBV5-1
clone size: -
J gene: TRBJ2-1
CDR3 protein: CASSLRTSAYNEQFF
CDR3 DNA: TGCGCCAGCAGCTTACGGACTAGCGCCTACAATGAGCAGTTCTTC

D gene: -
V gene: TRBV25-1
clone size: -
J gene: TRBJ1-3
CDR3 protein: CASSTKDSLYF
CDR3 DNA: TGTGCCAGCAGTACTAAGGACAGTCTATATTTT

D gene: TRBD2
V gene: TRBV13
clone size: few
J gene: TRBJ2-2
CDR3 protein: CASSSSGRATGELFF
CDR3 DNA: TGTGCCAGCAGCTCTAGCGGGAGGGCCACCGGGGAGCTGTTTTTT